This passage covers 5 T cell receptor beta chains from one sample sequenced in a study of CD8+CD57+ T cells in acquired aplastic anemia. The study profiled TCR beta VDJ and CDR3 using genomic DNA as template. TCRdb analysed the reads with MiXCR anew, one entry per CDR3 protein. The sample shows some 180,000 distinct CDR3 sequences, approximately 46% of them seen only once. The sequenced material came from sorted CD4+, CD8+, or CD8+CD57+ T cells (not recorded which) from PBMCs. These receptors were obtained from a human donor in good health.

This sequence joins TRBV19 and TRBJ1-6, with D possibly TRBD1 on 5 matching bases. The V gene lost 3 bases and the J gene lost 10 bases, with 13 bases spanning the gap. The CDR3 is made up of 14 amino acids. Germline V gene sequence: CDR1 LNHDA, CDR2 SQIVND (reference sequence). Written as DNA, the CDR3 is TGTGCCAGTAGTATCGGGGCGGCGCGGTCACCCCTCCACTTT. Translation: CASSIGAARSPLHF.

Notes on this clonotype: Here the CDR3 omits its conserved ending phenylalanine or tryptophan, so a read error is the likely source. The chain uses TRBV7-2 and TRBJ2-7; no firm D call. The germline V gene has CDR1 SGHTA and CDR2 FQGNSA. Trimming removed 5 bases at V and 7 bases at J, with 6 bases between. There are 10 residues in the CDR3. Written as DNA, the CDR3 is TGTGCCAGCAGCGCGAATGAGCAGTACTCC. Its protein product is CASSANEQYS.

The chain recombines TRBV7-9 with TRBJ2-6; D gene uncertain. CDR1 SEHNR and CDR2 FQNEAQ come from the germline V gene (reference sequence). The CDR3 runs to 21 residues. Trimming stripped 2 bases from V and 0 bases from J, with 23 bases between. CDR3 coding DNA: TGTGCCAGCAGCTTACACGATGGCTTGTCACCCACCCACTCTGGGGCCAACGTCCTGACTTTC. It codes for CASSLHDGLSPTHSGANVLTF.

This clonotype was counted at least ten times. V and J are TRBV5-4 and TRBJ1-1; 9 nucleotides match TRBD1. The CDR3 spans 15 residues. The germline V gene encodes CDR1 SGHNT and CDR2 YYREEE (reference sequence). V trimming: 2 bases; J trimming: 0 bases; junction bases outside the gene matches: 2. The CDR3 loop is CASSFGDRVNTEAFF. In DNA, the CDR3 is TGTGCCAGCAGCTTCGGGGACAGGGTGAACACTGAAGCTTTCTTT.

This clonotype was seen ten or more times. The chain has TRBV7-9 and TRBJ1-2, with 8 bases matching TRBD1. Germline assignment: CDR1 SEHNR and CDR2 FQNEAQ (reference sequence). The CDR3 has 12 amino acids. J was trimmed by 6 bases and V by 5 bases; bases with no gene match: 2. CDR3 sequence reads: CASSRTGNGYTF. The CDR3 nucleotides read TGTGCCAGCAGCAGGACAGGGAATGGCTACACCTTC.